This T cell receptor beta chain was observed in a study of radiation and T cells in renal cell carcinoma. Study background: Nephrectomy followed 15 Gy stereotactic body radiation by 4 weeks. Study results and limitations: Without pretreatment biopsies, baseline tumor clonotype presence was undetermined. In blood, top tumor clones expanded by 2 weeks, shrinking by 4.

V was cut by 7 bases and J by 8 bases, with 23 bases left in between. Germline loops: CDR1 MNHEY, CDR2 SVGAGI. This CDR3 contains 15 residues. About this clone: Its antigen is still unknown.

The time point denotes: blood 2 weeks post-SBRT. Treatment in this sample: 15 Gy SBRT to primary tumor, nephrectomy 4 weeks later. Clear cell pathology was present in this patient's renal cell carcinoma. Generated by immunoSEQ multiplex PCR, the TCRdb table keeps only in-frame clones and is missing some. The sample includes roughly 150,000 clones, approximately 90% of them seen just once. Sequencing used blood, obtained from a patient whose treatment included radiotherapy and nephrectomy. The sequence came from a woman in her forties or fifties with renal cell carcinoma. V and J are TRBV6-5 and TRBJ1-2, with D tentatively TRBD1 (6 bases). In DNA form, the CDR3 reads TGTGCCAGCACCGCTCCGGGACACAGAATGGGAGGCTACACCTTC. Translating gives CASTAPGHRMGGYTF.